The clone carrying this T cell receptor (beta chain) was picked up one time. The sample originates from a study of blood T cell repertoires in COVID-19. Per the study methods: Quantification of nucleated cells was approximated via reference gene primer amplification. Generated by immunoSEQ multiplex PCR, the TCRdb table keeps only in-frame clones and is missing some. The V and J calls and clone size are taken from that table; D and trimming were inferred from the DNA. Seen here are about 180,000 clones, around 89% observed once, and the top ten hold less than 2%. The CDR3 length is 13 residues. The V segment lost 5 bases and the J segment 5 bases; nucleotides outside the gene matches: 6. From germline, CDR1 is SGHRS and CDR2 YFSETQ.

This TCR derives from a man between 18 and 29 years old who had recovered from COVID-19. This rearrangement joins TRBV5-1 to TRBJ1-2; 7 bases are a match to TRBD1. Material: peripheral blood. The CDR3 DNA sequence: TGCGCCAGCAGTTACGACAGGGATTATGGCTACACCTTC. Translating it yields CASSYDRDYGYTF.